This T cell receptor beta chain comes out of a study of beta chain features in type 1 diabetes. Broader study findings: Using cDNA template may skew counts toward highly expressing activated cells.

Details on this clone: The antigen remains undetermined.

Naive, central memory, regulatory and stem cell-like memory cells within the CD4+ compartment were sorted using CD45RO/CCR7/CD25/CD127/CD95/CD27. The CDR3 is made up of 16 amino acids. The V end lost 0 bases, the J end lost 3 bases, and 12 bases lay between the germline ends. Per germline, CDR1 KGHSH and CDR2 LQKENI. Every isolated RNA sample was fully reverse transcribed, so sequencing captured expressed TCRB transcripts. Samples of naive, central memory and regulatory T cells yielded a mean of around 3.5 million reads. Method: immunoSEQ multiplex PCR; TCRdb's copy keeps in-frame clones and lacks some. The sample includes some 400,000 clones, over 12% of them seen just once.

The sample was naive CD4+ T cells from blood. The V and J genes are TRBV18 and TRBJ1-3; a possible D gene is TRBD1 (5 bases). The clonotype was recovered from a woman aged 18-35 years in good health. The CDR3 sequence: CASSPPGGTRGNTIYF. The CDR3 region has the DNA TGTGCCAGCTCACCACCGGGCGGGACCCGTGGAAACACCATATATTTT. The full variable domain, in which reference TRBV18 and TRBJ1-3 provide the parts outside the CDR3, is NAGVMQNPRHLVRRRGQEARLRCSPMKGHSHVYWYRQLPEEGLKFMVYLQKENIIDESGMPKERFSAEFPKEGPSILRIQQVVRGDSAAYFCASSPPGGTRGNTIYFGEGSWLTVV.